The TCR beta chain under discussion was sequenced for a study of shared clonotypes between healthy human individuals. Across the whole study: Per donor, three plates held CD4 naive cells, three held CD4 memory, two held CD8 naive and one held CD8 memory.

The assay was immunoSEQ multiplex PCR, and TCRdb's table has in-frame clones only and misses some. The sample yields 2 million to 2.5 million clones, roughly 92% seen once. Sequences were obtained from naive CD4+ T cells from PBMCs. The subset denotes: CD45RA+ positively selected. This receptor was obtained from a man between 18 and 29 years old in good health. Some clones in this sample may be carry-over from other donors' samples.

The CDR3 bases are TGTGCCAGCTCGGAAGCCCTCACCTACGAGCAGTACTTC. Translation gives CASSEALTYEQYF. This sequence joins TRBV6-6 and TRBJ2-5; D remains ambiguous. The J call may be faulty, since TRBJ2-7 better matches the DNA end. CDR1 is MNHNY, CDR2 SVGAGI, per germline (reference sequence). The CDR3 runs 13 residues.